A single sample is the source of the 20 T cell receptor beta chains below, sequenced in a study of lymphopenia after photon versus proton radiotherapy. Some clones are missing from TCRdb's copy, which holds only in-frame ones; the method was immunoSEQ multiplex PCR. The sample lists fewer than 65,000 clones; approximately 86% were seen once. Sequencing used peripheral blood, obtained from a patient treated with photon-based radiotherapy. The receptors originated from a man aged 35 to 55 with gastric cancer.

The chain combines TRBV7-9 with TRBJ2-5, with D uncertain. Germline V CDR1 and CDR2: SEHNR, FQNEAQ (reference sequence). V was cut by 3 bases and J by 0 bases, with 8 bases left in between. CDR3 length: 14 residues. CDR3 amino acids: CASSFSANQETQYF. The CDR3 DNA is TGTGCCAGCAGCTTTTCCGCCAACCAAGAGACCCAGTACTTC.

The chain is built from TRBV9 and TRBJ2-7; 11 nucleotides align to TRBD2. From germline, CDR1 is SGDLS and CDR2 YYNGEE. After removal of 4 bases from V and 5 bases from J, the junction contained 11 bases not matched to a gene. The CDR3 extends over 16 amino acids. The CDR3 here is CASSSQSSGGPHEQYF. The CDR3, as DNA: TGTGCCAGCAGCTCCCAATCTAGCGGGGGGCCCCACGAGCAGTACTTC.

This chain links TRBV5-1 with TRBJ1-1; 7 nucleotides line up with TRBD1. The V gene's germline CDR1 is SGHRS and CDR2 YFSETQ. The CDR3 contains 14 residues. V was pared by 4 bases and J by 0 bases, with 3 bases of the junction left unmatched. The CDR3 loop reads CASSMGTVNTEAFF. CDR3 in DNA: TGCGCCAGCAGCATGGGGACAGTGAACACTGAAGCTTTCTTT.

The rearrangement uses TRBV4-3 and TRBJ2-5, with D possibly TRBD1 on 6 matching bases. V lost 1 base and J 1 base, leaving 7 bases between the germline ends. Germline V gives CDR1 LGHNA, CDR2 YSLEER. CDR3 length equals 14 residues. CDR3 region: CASSQADSQETQYF. CDR3 DNA sequence: TGCGCCAGCAGCCAAGCGGACAGCCAAGAGACCCAGTACTTC.

The chain uses TRBV15 and TRBJ2-1; 7 nucleotides align to TRBD1. Germline V gene lookup returns CDR1 LNHNV and CDR2 YYDKDF (reference sequence). Trimming at V came to 1 base and at J to 5 bases, leaving 2 bases not matched to a gene. CDR3 length: 14 amino acids. The CDR3 region has the DNA TGTGCCACCAGCAGAGGACAGGGCGACAATGAGCAGTTCTTC. This gives the protein CATSRGQGDNEQFF.

This chain links TRBV6-5 with TRBJ2-7; the D gene is possibly TRBD2 (7 bases). The germline V and J ends were trimmed by 0 bases and 2 bases, with 14 bases remaining between them. The germline V gene has CDR1 MNHEY and CDR2 SVGAGI. The CDR3 spans 16 residues. As DNA, the CDR3 is TGTGCCAGCAGTTACTCTGGGGGGGCGCGCGCCTACGAGCAGTACTTC. Translated: CASSYSGGARAYEQYF.

The DNA for the CDR3 is TGTGCCAGCTCACCATCCGGACAGGGCTTCACAGATACGCAGTATTTT. It specifies CASSPSGQGFTDTQYF. V is TRBV18 and J is TRBJ2-3; 8 bases line up with TRBD1. Germline CDR1 is KGHSH and CDR2 is LQKENI. The CDR3 loop spans 16 amino acids. The junction had 6 bases not matched to a gene; V was cut back by 2 bases and J by 2 bases.

This chain uses TRBV7-7 with TRBJ2-1; D might be TRBD1 (7 bases). There are 17 residues in the CDR3. Germline V gene sequence: CDR1 SSHAT, CDR2 FNYEAQ (reference sequence). The V end lost 5 bases, the J end lost 1 base, and 18 bases lay between the germline ends. As DNA, the CDR3 is TGTGCCAGCAGCCCGGGGGACAGTAGTATTTCCTACAATGAGCAGTTCTTC. Amino acid sequence: CASSPGDSSISYNEQFF.

The CDR3 is CATTGHNSGNTIYF. In DNA, the CDR3 is TGTGCCACTACGGGACACAACTCTGGAAACACCATATATTTT. The J gene is TRBJ1-3, the V gene TRBV6-5; TRBD1 is a possible D gene (6 bases). CDR1 is MNHEY and CDR2 is SVGAGI in the germline V gene. The CDR3 covers 14 residues. Deletions cut 10 bases from V and 0 bases from J, with 13 bases between.

The gene calls are TRBV19 and TRBJ2-7; 9 bases map to TRBD1. The CDR3 contains 16 residues. The junction had 5 bases not matched to a gene; V was cut back by 0 bases and J by 2 bases. Germline V gene sequence: CDR1 LNHDA, CDR2 SQIVND (reference sequence). The CDR3 DNA reads as TGTGCCAGTAGTATAGAACGGGGACAGGGCGCCTACGAGCAGTACTTC. Translating it yields CASSIERGQGAYEQYF.

The chain employs TRBV7-2 and TRBJ2-2; TRBD2 is a possible D gene (7 bases). The CDR3 totals 15 residues. V was shortened by 0 bases and J by 7 bases, with 12 bases between the two germline ends. Germline V gene data show CDR1 as SGHTA and CDR2 as FQGNSA. CDR3 sequence reads: CASSLAGGRDGELFF. CDR3 nucleotides: TGTGCCAGCAGCTTAGCGGGGGGGCGCGACGGGGAGCTGTTTTTT. The entire variable domain, with the rest obtained from reference TRBV7-2 and TRBJ2-2, is as follows: GAGVSQSPSNKVTEKGKDVELRCDPISGHTALYWYRQSLGQGLEFLIYFQGNSAPDKSGLPSDRFSAERTGGSVSTLTIQRTQQEDSAVYLCASSLAGGRDGELFFGEGSRLTVL.

V and J are TRBV18 and TRBJ1-1, with D hard to call. V dropped 0 bases and J dropped 1 base, with 9 bases sitting between them. The germline V gene has CDR1 KGHSH and CDR2 LQKENI. The CDR3 covers 15 residues. Here the CDR3 reads CASSPPNGRNTEAFF. CDR3 in DNA: TGTGCCAGCTCACCACCGAACGGGAGGAACACTGAAGCTTTCTTT.

V is TRBV30 and J is TRBJ2-2, with D possibly being TRBD2 (5 bases). The CDR3 sequence is 12 residues long. Germline lookup yields CDR1 GTSNPN and CDR2 SVGIG (reference sequence). V shed 0 bases and J shed 7 bases, with 6 bases lying between them. CDR3 DNA sequence: TGTGCCTGGAGTGTACGGGGCGGGGAGCTGTTTTTT. Its translation: CAWSVRGGELFF.

The gene calls are TRBV29-1 and TRBJ1-1; 8 bases fit TRBD1. The CDR3 runs to 12 residues. Looked up from germline, CDR1 is SQVTM and CDR2 is ANQGSEA. The J segment lost 8 bases and the V segment lost 5 bases, leaving 7 bases of the junction unmatched. The CDR3 coding sequence is TGCAGCGTTTATCAGGGGGCCAGAGAAGCTTTCTTT. It translates to CSVYQGAREAFF.

The rearrangement joins TRBV27 to TRBJ2-7, with D perhaps TRBD1 or TRBD2 (5 bases each). Germline CDR1 and CDR2: MNHEY and SMNVEV (reference sequence). This CDR3 has 13 amino acids. Trimming pared 4 bases from V and 5 bases from J, leaving 12 bases between. As DNA, the CDR3 is TGTGCCAGCAGTTACCGATGGGGGAACGAGCAGTACTTC. Amino acid sequence: CASSYRWGNEQYF.

The CDR3 nucleotides read TGTGCCAGCAGTGAGTCGACAGTCGCTGAAGCTTTCTTT. It is translated as CASSESTVAEAFF. The chain couples TRBV6-4 to TRBJ1-1; tentatively, D is TRBD1 (5 bases). Between the trimmed V and J ends, which lost 3 bases and 6 bases, there was a span of 11 bases. This CDR3 contains 13 residues. The V gene's germline CDR1 is MRHNA and CDR2 SNTAGT.

The chain combines TRBV6-5 with TRBJ1-1; 9 nucleotides agree with TRBD1. Per the germline V gene, CDR1 is MNHEY and CDR2 is SVGAGI. The CDR3 runs to 15 residues. J gave up 2 bases and V 4 bases, and 5 bases lay outside the gene matches. In DNA, the CDR3 is TGTGCCAGCAGTTTCAACAGGGGGCTAAACACTGAAGCTTTCTTT. It specifies CASSFNRGLNTEAFF.

This clone was seen just once. This chain links TRBV15 with TRBJ1-5; 7 nucleotides match TRBD1. CDR1 and CDR2 from the germline V gene are LNHNV and YYDKDF (reference sequence). The J segment lost 9 bases and the V segment lost 2 bases, leaving 4 bases of the junction unmatched. This CDR3 comprises 13 residues. CDR3 DNA: TGTGCCACCAGCAGAACAGGGGCGATGCCCCAGCATTTT. It encodes CATSRTGAMPQHF. Using reference TRBV15 and TRBJ1-5 for the parts outside the CDR3, the full variable domain is DAMVIQNPRYQVTQFGKPVTLSCSQTLNHNVMYWYQQKSSQAPKLLFHYYDKDFNNEADTPDNFQSRRPNTSFCFLDIRSPGLGDTAMYLCATSRTGAMPQHFGDGTRLSIL.

This chain links TRBV6-6 with TRBJ2-6; possible D gene TRBD1, 5 bases. Germline lookup yields CDR1 MNHNY and CDR2 SVGAGI (reference sequence). V gave up 7 bases and J gave up 0 bases, with 13 bases separating them. The CDR3 extends over 16 amino acids. Written as DNA, the CDR3 is TGTGCCAGCAAAAGGGGCCTGAGCTCTGGGGCCAACGTCCTGACTTTC. This codes for CASKRGLSSGANVLTF.

A single count supports this clone. The V call is TRBV5-1, the J call TRBJ2-7, with 12 bases that match TRBD2. Germline CDR1 and CDR2: SGHRS and YFSETQ. The CDR3 sequence is 15 residues long. Trimming removed 1 base from V and 4 bases from J; junction bases left unmatched: 3. This CDR3 reads CASSLSLAGGYEQYF. The CDR3 DNA sequence: TGCGCCAGCAGCTTGTCCCTAGCGGGGGGGTACGAGCAGTACTTC.